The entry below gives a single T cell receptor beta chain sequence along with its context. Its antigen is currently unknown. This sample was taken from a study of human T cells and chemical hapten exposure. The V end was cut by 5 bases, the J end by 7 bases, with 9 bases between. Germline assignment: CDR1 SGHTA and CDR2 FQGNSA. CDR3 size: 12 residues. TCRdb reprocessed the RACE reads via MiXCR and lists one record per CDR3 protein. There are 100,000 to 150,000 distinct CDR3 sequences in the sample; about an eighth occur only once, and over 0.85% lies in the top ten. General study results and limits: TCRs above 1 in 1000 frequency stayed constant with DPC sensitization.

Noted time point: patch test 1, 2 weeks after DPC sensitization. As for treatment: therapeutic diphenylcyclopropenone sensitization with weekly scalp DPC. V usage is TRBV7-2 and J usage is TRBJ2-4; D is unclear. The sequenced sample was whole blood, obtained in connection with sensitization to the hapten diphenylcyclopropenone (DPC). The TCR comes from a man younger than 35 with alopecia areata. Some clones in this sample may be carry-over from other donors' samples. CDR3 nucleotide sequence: TGTGCCAGCAGCGAGGCTAGGAACATTCAGTACTTC. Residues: CASSEARNIQYF.